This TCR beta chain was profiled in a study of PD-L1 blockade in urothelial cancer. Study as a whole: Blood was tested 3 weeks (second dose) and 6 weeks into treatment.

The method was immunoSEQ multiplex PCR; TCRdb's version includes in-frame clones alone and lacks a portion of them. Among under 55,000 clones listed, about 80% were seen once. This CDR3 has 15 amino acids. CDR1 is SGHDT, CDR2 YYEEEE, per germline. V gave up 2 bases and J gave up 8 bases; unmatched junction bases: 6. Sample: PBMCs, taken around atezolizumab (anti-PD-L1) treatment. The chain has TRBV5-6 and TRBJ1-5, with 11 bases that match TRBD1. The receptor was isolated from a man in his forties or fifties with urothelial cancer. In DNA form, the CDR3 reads TGTGCCAGCAGCTTTCTCGGGACAGGGGGGGAGCCCCAGCATTTT. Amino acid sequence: CASSFLGTGGEPQHF.